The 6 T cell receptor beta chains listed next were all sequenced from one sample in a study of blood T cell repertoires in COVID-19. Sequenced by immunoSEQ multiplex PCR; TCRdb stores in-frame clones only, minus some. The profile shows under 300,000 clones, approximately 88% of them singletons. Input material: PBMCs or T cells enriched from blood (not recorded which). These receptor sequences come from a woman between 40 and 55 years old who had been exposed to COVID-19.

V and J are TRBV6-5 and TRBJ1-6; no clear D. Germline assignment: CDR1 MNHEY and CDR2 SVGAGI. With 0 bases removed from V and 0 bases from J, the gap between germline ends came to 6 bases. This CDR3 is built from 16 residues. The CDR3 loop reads CASSYSHSSYNSPLHF. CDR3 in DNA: TGTGCCAGCAGTTACTCGCATAGCTCCTATAATTCACCCCTCCACTTT.

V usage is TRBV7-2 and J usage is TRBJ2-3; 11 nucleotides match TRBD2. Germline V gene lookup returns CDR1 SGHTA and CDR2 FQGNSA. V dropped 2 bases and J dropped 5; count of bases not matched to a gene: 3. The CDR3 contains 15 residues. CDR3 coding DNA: TGTGCCAGCAGCTTATTAGCGGGAGGGCGAGATACGCAGTATTTT. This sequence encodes CASSLLAGGRDTQYF.

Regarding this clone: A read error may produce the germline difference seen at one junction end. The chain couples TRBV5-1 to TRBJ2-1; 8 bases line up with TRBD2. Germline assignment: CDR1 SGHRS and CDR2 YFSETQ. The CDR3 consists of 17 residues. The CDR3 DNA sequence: TGTGCCAGCAGCTTGGGGGGAGTCAGCGGGAGCTACAATGAGCAGTTCTTC. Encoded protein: CASSLGGVSGSYNEQFF.

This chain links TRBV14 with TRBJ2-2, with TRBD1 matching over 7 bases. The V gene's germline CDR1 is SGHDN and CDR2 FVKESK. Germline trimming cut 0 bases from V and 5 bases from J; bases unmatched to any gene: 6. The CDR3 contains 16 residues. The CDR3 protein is CASSQDQGVWTGELFF. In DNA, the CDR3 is TGTGCCAGCAGCCAAGATCAGGGGGTTTGGACCGGGGAGCTGTTTTTT.

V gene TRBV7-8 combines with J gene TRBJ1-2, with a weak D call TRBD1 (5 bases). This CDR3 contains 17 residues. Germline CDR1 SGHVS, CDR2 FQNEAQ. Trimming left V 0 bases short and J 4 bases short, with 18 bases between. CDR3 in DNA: TGTGCCAGCAGCTTAGCCGAAGGGGAATCTTCCGCCTATGGCTACACCTTC. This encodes CASSLAEGESSAYGYTF.

CDR3 bases: TGTGCCAGCAGTTTATCAACTAGCGGTTCGAACACCGGGGAGCTGTTTTTT. Translated: CASSLSTSGSNTGELFF. The chain joins TRBV27 to TRBJ2-2; 8 nucleotides align to TRBD2. The germline CDR1 and CDR2 sequences are MNHEY and SMNVEV (reference sequence). V lost 0 bases and J lost 0; bases outside the gene matches: 3. CDR3 length equals 17 residues.